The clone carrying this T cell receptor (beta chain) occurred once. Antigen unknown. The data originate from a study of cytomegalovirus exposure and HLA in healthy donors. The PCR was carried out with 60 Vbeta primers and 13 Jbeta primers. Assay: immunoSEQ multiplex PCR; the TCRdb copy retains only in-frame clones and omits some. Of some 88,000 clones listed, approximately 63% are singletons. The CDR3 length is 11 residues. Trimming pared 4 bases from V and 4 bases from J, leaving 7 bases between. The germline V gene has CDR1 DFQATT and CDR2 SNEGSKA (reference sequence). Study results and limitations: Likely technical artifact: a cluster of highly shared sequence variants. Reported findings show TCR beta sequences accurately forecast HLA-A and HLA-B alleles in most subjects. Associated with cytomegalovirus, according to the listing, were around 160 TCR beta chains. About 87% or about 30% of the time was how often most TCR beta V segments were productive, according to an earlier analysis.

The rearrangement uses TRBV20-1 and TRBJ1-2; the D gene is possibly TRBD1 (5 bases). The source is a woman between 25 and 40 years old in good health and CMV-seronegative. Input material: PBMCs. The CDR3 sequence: CSAKQAYGYTF. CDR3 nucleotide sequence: TGCAGTGCTAAACAGGCCTATGGCTACACCTTC.